Below, one T cell receptor (beta chain) is given with its context. Clones were sequenced by immunoSEQ multiplex PCR, and TCRdb holds only the in-frame ones, with some missing. The top ten hold approximately 0.0097% of the sample, which has 600,000 or so clones, around 87% seen once. This sample was included in a study of shared T cell receptors in the human thymus. This CDR3 region has 13 residues. With V trimmed by 5 bases and J by 5 bases, 4 bases remained unmatched. The V gene's germline CDR1 is MDHEN and CDR2 SYDVKM. Separately, the same data were catalogued under a study of human thymus T cells.

The genes are TRBV28 and TRBJ2-7; 9 bases align to TRBD2. This TCR came from a boy younger than two with a congenital heart defect. Source material: thymocytes. The CDR3 is CASSLAGSHEQYF. In DNA form, the CDR3 reads TGTGCCAGCAGTCTAGCGGGGTCGCACGAGCAGTACTTC.